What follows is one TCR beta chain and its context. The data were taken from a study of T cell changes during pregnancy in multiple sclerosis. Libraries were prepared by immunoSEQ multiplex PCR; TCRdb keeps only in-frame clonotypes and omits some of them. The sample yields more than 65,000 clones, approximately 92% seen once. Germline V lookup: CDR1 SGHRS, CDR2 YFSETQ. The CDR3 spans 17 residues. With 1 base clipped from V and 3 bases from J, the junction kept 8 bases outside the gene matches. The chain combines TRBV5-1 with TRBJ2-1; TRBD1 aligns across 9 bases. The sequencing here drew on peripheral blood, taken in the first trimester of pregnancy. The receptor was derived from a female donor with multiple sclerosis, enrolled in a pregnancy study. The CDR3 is CASSLRGTGQGYNEQFF. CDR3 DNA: TGCGCCAGCAGCTTGAGGGGGACGGGACAGGGCTACAATGAGCAGTTCTTC.